A single sample is the source of the 25 T cell receptor beta chains below, sequenced in a study of cytomegalovirus exposure and HLA in healthy donors. Repertoires were generated with immunoSEQ multiplex PCR, while TCRdb's copy carries only in-frame clones and drops some. This sample has 150,000 to 200,000 clones, with about nine tenths found just once. The sequencing input was PBMCs. The receptors here all came from a man aged 25-45 years in good health and CMV-seropositive.

The V and J genes are TRBV6-4 and TRBJ1-6; possible D gene TRBD1, 5 bases. Trimming removed 6 bases at V and 7 bases at J, with 25 bases between. Germline V gene sequence: CDR1 MRHNA, CDR2 SNTAGT. There are 18 residues in the CDR3. Here the CDR3 reads CASSAQVWGKGPNSPLHF. In DNA, the CDR3 is TGTGCCAGCAGCGCTCAGGTCTGGGGGAAGGGGCCGAATTCACCCCTCCACTTT.

This clone was picked up one time. This rearrangement joins TRBV7-9 to TRBJ1-1; D is ambiguous. This CDR3 has 14 amino acids. CDR1 is SEHNR and CDR2 is FQNEAQ in the germline V gene (reference sequence). The V end was cut by 3 bases, the J end by 6 bases, with 14 bases between. This chain's CDR3 is CASSFGGLDSEAFF. CDR3 nucleotides: TGTGCCAGCAGCTTTGGTGGACTCGACTCTGAAGCTTTCTTT. The full variable domain, completed using reference TRBV7-9 and TRBJ1-1, is DTGVSQNPRHKITKRGQNVTFRCDPISEHNRLYWYRQTLGQGPEFLTYFQNEAQLEKSRLLSDRFSAERPKGSFSTLEIQRTEQGDSAMYLCASSFGGLDSEAFFGQGTRLTVV.

V and J are TRBV5-1 and TRBJ2-7; D is possibly TRBD1 (5 bases). This CDR3 spans 15 amino acids. The V and J ends lost 4 bases and 4 bases respectively, with 18 bases between them. CDR1 and CDR2 (germline): SGHRS, YFSETQ. This CDR3 reads CASSPGRRDPYEQYF. The CDR3 region has the DNA TGCGCCAGCAGCCCCGGCCGCAGGGATCCGTACGAGCAGTACTTC.

This chain uses TRBV14 with TRBJ2-7; 7 positions match TRBD1. Germline CDR1 and CDR2: SGHDN and FVKESK. V dropped 2 bases and J dropped 2; count of bases not matched to a gene: 3. This CDR3 has 14 amino acids. CDR3 sequence reads: CASSQTGQAYEQYF. For the CDR3, the DNA is TGTGCCAGCAGCCAAACCGGACAGGCCTACGAGCAGTACTTC.

The chain has TRBV4-1 and TRBJ1-5; perhaps TRBD1 as D (5 bases). CDR3 length: 15 amino acids. Germline CDR1 and CDR2: MGHRA and YSYEKL. Trimming removed 4 bases at V and 2 bases at J, with 12 bases between. In DNA, the CDR3 is TGCGCCAGCAGCCGGGGGACTACTGGCAATCAGCCCCAGCATTTT. This gives the protein CASSRGTTGNQPQHF.

This chain links TRBV11-3 with TRBJ2-7, with a possible D match to TRBD2 (5 bases). Looked up from germline, CDR1 is SGHNT and CDR2 is YENEEA. V was trimmed by 4 bases and J by 2 bases, leaving 18 bases between them. The CDR3 spans 16 residues. CDR3 coding DNA: TGTGCCAGCAGCTCGTGGGCCCTAGCCGGGGCCTACGAGCAGTACTTC. Its translation is CASSSWALAGAYEQYF. Drawing the rest from reference TRBV11-3 and TRBJ2-7, the complete variable domain is EAGVVQSPRYKIIEKKQPVAFWCNPISGHNTLYWYLQNLGQGPELLIRYENEEAVDDSQLPKDRFSAERLKGVDSTLKIQPAELGDSAVYLCASSSWALAGAYEQYFGPGTRLTVT.

This clone is judged medium-sized. CDR3 sequence reads: CASSLQWIQPQHF. The CDR3 region has the DNA TGTGCCAGTAGCCTGCAGTGGATTCAGCCCCAGCATTTT. The chain employs TRBV19 and TRBJ1-5; D gene unclear. Germline V CDR1 and CDR2: LNHDA, SQIVND (reference sequence). The length of the CDR3 is 13 residues. Trimming pared 6 bases from V and 6 bases from J, leaving 12 bases between.

The DNA for the CDR3 is TGTGCCAGCAGCTTGGTGGACGGAGGGGGCAACTATGGCTACACCTTC. As protein: CASSLVDGGGNYGYTF. V usage is TRBV5-6 and J usage is TRBJ1-2; TRBD1 aligns across 7 bases. Trimming at V came to 0 bases and at J to 2 bases, leaving 7 bases not matched to a gene. The CDR3 covers 16 residues. The germline V gene encodes CDR1 SGHDT and CDR2 YYEEEE.

To note about this clone: The junction differs from germline at one of its ends, possibly a read error. The chain is built from TRBV27 and TRBJ2-5; weak D call: TRBD1 (5 bases). This CDR3 is built from 14 residues. Germline V lookup: CDR1 MNHEY, CDR2 SMNVEV (reference sequence). The CDR3 DNA is TGCTCGGCAGGGATGTCGGCCGTCCAAGAGACCCAGTACTTC. It specifies CSAGMSAVQETQYF.

The chain combines TRBV5-1 with TRBJ2-2, with D perhaps given as TRBD1 or TRBD2 (5 bases each). The CDR3 covers 15 residues. V lost 0 bases and J lost 5, with 11 bases in between. The germline V gene has CDR1 SGHRS and CDR2 YFSETQ. CDR3: CASSLAEGRTGELFF. For the CDR3, the DNA is TGCGCCAGCAGCTTGGCCGAGGGGCGTACCGGGGAGCTGTTTTTT.

This clone was seen a handful of times. This chain uses TRBV7-3 with TRBJ1-2, with a weak D call TRBD1 (5 bases). Germline loops: CDR1 SGHTA, CDR2 FQGTGA. With 0 bases removed from V and 8 bases from J, the gap between germline ends came to 13 bases. This CDR3 comprises 14 residues. This CDR3 reads CASSLTVGREGYTF. The CDR3 coding sequence is TGTGCCAGCAGCTTAACCGTCGGCAGGGAAGGCTACACCTTC.

The chain couples TRBV7-9 to TRBJ2-7; 7 bases match TRBD2. Germline CDR1 reads SEHNR; CDR2 reads FQNEAQ (reference sequence). This CDR3 is 17 amino acids long. V trimming: 5 bases; J trimming: 2 bases; junction bases outside the gene matches: 15. The CDR3 DNA reads as TGTGCCAGCAGCCCCCCTGGCCGGGTCGGGAGGACCTACGAGCAGTACTTC. As protein: CASSPPGRVGRTYEQYF.

The gene calls are TRBV10-3 and TRBJ2-3; TRBD2 aligns across 12 bases. The CDR3 consists of 20 residues. The germline CDR1 and CDR2 sequences are ENHRY and SYGVKD. The junction had 19 bases not matched to a gene; V was cut back by 7 bases and J by 2 bases. The CDR3 region is CAINKYGTSGPWVFTDTQYF. DNA for the CDR3: TGTGCCATCAACAAATACGGGACTAGCGGGCCTTGGGTCTTCACAGATACGCAGTATTTT.

This clone was detected only a few times. CDR3 amino acids: CASRRSRRGNTEAFF. The CDR3 region has the DNA TGTGCCAGCAGGCGGTCCAGGAGGGGGAACACTGAAGCTTTCTTT. This chain uses TRBV5-8 with TRBJ1-1; tentatively, D is TRBD1 (5 bases). Germline CDR1 is SGHTS and CDR2 is YDEGEE. V was clipped by 5 bases and J by 1 base, with 15 bases between them. This CDR3 region has 15 residues.

V gene TRBV18 combines with J gene TRBJ2-2; a weak D match, TRBD2 (5 bases). CDR3 size: 14 residues. Germline-derived CDR1 and CDR2 are KGHSH and LQKENI. The V gene lost 4 bases and the J gene lost 5 bases, with 11 bases spanning the gap. CDR3 sequence (DNA): TGTGCCAGCTCACTATCATCGGGGACCGGGGAGCTGTTTTTT. Protein: CASSLSSGTGELFF. Full variable domain (remainder filled in from reference TRBV18 and TRBJ2-2): NAGVMQNPRHLVRRRGQEARLRCSPMKGHSHVYWYRQLPEEGLKFMVYLQKENIIDESGMPKERFSAEFPKEGPSILRIQQVVRGDSAAYFCASSLSSGTGELFFGEGSRLTVL.

This clone was detected only once. The CDR3: CASSFTGGLSYNEQFF. The CDR3 coding sequence is TGTGCCAGCAGTTTCACAGGGGGCTTATCCTACAATGAGCAGTTCTTC. The chain links TRBV27 to TRBJ2-1; 9 bases are shared with TRBD1. The V segment lost 3 bases and the J segment 1 base; nucleotides outside the gene matches: 4. CDR1 is MNHEY, CDR2 SMNVEV, per germline (reference sequence). CDR3 length: 16 amino acids.

J is TRBJ2-7 and V is TRBV5-6; no definite D call. The CDR3 is 11 amino acids. CDR1 and CDR2 from the germline V gene are SGHDT and YYEEEE. The V gene lost 6 bases and the J gene lost 3 bases, with 7 bases spanning the gap. The CDR3 nucleotides are TGTGCCAGCACCCTCGGCTACGAGCAGTACTTC. It translates to CASTLGYEQYF.

This sequence joins TRBV5-1 and TRBJ2-7; 11 nucleotides match TRBD2. This CDR3 has 19 residues. In germline, CDR1 is SGHRS, CDR2 YFSETQ. V dropped 4 bases and J dropped 3; count of bases not matched to a gene: 18. The CDR3 DNA follows: TGCGCCAGCAGCCGGGCCGGGACTAGCGGTCCGTGGAGGCGCTACGAGCAGTACTTC. It yields the protein CASSRAGTSGPWRRYEQYF.

The chain carries TRBV19 and TRBJ1-5, with 9 bases identical to TRBD1. Germline CDR1 reads LNHDA; CDR2 reads SQIVND (reference sequence). The CDR3 extends over 15 amino acids. After removal of 4 bases from V and 9 bases from J, the junction contained 10 bases not matched to a gene. The CDR3 sequence is CASSTTGTGIPPQHF. The DNA of the CDR3 is TGTGCCAGTAGTACGACCGGGACAGGGATTCCGCCCCAGCATTTT. The variable domain in full, completed from reference TRBV19 and TRBJ1-5, reads DGGITQSPKYLFRKEGQNVTLSCEQNLNHDAMYWYRQDPGQGLRLIYYSQIVNDFQKGDIAEGYSVSREKKESFPLTVTSAQKNPTAFYLCASSTTGTGIPPQHFGDGTRLSIL.

The chain links TRBV6-5 to TRBJ1-3, with no clear D. The CDR3 sequence is 14 residues long. Trimming cost V 5 bases and J 2 bases, with 10 bases left between them. Germline V lookup: CDR1 MNHEY, CDR2 SVGAGI. The CDR3, as DNA: TGTGCCAGCAGTCTCCGCGAGGCTGGAAACACCATATATTTT. Amino acid sequence: CASSLREAGNTIYF.

This clone was detected a few times. The rearrangement uses TRBV5-1 and TRBJ1-6; no clear D. Trimming shortened V by 2 bases and J by 0 bases, and 9 bases separated the two germline ends. CDR1 is SGHRS and CDR2 is YFSETQ in the germline V gene. This CDR3 contains 16 residues. CDR3 nucleotides: TGCGCCAGCAGCTTAACGGAGAGCTCCTATAATTCACCCCTCCACTTT. Its translation is CASSLTESSYNSPLHF.

The chain is built from TRBV18 and TRBJ1-2, with 9 bases lining up with TRBD1. Per germline, CDR1 KGHSH and CDR2 LQKENI. J lost 4 bases, V lost 3 bases, and 15 bases had no gene match. The CDR3 sequence is 18 residues long. Here the CDR3 DNA reads TGTGCCAGCTCACCCCAGCCACAGGGGGCGCGGGGGACCTATGGCTACACCTTC. It is translated as CASSPQPQGARGTYGYTF.

This clone appeared a few times. The identical CDR3 is also encoded by other nucleotide sequences in the sample. This chain uses TRBV7-6 with TRBJ2-7; D gene ambiguous. The germline CDR1 and CDR2 sequences are SGHVS and FNYEAQ. This CDR3 comprises 13 residues. The V and J ends lost 4 bases and 4 bases respectively, with 11 bases between them. CDR3 sequence reads: CASSSTDRYEQYF. The DNA for the CDR3 is TGTGCCAGCAGCTCCACGGACCGTTACGAGCAGTACTTC.

The chain links TRBV27 to TRBJ2-1; TRBD2 matches at 13 bases. Germline V gene data show CDR1 as MNHEY and CDR2 as SMNVEV (reference sequence). V was pared by 6 bases and J by 10 bases, with 9 bases of the junction left unmatched. This CDR3 is 15 amino acids long. The CDR3 loop reads CASSWTSGSLGEQFF. CDR3 nucleotides: TGTGCCAGCAGCTGGACTAGCGGGAGTCTCGGAGAGCAGTTCTTC.

The CDR3: CASSLEIRSDTQYF. The CDR3 DNA reads TGTGCCAGCAGCTTAGAGATCCGATCAGATACGCAGTATTTT. V and J are TRBV7-2 and TRBJ2-3; D not certain. Trimming removed 1 base from V and 4 bases from J, with 9 bases in between. The germline CDR1 and CDR2 sequences are SGHTA and FQGNSA. The CDR3 has 14 amino acids.